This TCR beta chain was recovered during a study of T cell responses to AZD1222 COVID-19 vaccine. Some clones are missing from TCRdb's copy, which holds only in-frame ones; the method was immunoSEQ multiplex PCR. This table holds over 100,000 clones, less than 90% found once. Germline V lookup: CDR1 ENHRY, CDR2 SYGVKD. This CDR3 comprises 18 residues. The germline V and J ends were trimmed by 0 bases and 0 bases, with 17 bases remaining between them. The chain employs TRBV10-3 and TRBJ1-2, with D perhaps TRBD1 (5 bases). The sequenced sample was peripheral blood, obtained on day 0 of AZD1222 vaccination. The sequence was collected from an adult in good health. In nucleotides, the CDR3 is TGTGCCATCAGTGAGTCACTGGGTCGGCAGGGAGCTAACTATGGCTACACCTTC. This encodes CAISESLGRQGANYGYTF.